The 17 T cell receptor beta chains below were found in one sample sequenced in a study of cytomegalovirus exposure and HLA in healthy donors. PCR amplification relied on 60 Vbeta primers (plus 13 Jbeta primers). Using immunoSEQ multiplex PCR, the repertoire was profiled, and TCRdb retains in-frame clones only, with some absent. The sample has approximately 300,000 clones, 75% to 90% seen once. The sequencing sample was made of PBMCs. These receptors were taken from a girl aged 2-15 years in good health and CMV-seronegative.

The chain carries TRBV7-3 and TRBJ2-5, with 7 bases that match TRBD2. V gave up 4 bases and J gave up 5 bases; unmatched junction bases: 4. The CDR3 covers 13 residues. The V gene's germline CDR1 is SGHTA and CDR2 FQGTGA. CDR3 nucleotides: TGTGCCAGCAGCTGGACCGGGGGGGAGACCCAGTACTTC. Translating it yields CASSWTGGETQYF.

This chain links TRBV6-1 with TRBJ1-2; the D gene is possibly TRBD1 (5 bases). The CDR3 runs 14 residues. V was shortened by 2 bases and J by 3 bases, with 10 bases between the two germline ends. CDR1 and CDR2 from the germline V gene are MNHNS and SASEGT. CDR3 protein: CASSEPGGDYGYTF. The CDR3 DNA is TGTGCCAGCAGTGAACCGGGGGGGGACTATGGCTACACCTTC.

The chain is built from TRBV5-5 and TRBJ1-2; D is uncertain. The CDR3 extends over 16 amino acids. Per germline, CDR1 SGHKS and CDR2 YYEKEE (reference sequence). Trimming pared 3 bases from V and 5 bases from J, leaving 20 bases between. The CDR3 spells CASSYCKIRPSYGYTF. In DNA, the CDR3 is TGTGCCAGCAGCTACTGTAAGATTCGCCCATCATATGGCTACACCTTC.

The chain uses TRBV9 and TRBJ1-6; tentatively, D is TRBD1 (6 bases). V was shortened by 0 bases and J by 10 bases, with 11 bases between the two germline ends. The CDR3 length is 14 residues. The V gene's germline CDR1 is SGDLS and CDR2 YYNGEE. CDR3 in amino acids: CASSVGGGESPLHF. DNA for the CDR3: TGTGCCAGCAGCGTAGGAGGGGGAGAATCACCCCTCCACTTT.

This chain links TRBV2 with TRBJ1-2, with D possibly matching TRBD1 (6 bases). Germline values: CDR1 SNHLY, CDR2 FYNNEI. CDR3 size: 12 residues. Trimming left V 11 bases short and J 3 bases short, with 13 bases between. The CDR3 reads CAGKQGYYGYTF. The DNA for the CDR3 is TGTGCCGGGAAGCAGGGGTACTATGGCTACACCTTC.

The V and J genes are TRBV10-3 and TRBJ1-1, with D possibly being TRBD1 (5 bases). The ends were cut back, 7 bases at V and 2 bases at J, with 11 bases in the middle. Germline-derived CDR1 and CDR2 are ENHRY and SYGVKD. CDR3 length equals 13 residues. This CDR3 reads CAIKRGTNTEAFF. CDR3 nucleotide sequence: TGTGCCATCAAAAGAGGGACTAACACTGAAGCTTTCTTT.

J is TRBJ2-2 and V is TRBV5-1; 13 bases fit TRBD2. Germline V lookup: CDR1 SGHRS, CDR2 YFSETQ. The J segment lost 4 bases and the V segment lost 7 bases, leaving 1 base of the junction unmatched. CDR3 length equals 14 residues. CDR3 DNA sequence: TGCGCCAGCCGACTAGCGGGAGGCACCGGGGAGCTGTTTTTT. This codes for CASRLAGGTGELFF.

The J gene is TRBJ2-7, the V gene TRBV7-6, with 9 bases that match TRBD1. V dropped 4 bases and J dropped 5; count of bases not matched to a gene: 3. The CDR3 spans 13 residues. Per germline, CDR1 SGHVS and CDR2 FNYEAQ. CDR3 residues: CASSSQGAHEQYF. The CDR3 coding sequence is TGTGCCAGCAGCTCACAGGGGGCTCACGAGCAGTACTTC.

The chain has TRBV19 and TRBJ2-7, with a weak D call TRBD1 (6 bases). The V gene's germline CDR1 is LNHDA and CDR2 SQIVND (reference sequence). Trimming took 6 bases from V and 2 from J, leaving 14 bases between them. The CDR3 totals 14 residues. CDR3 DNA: TGTGCCAGTAGCCCCAGGGGACAACCCTACGAGCAGTACTTC. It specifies CASSPRGQPYEQYF. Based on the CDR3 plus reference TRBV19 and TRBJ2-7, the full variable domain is DGGITQSPKYLFRKEGQNVTLSCEQNLNHDAMYWYRQDPGQGLRLIYYSQIVNDFQKGDIAEGYSVSREKKESFPLTVTSAQKNPTAFYLCASSPRGQPYEQYFGPGTRLTVT.

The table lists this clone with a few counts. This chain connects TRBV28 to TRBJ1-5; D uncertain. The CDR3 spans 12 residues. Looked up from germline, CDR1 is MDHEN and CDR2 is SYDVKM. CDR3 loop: CVSSHTRQPQHF. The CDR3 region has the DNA TGTGTGTCCAGTCATACGAGGCAGCCCCAGCATTTT.

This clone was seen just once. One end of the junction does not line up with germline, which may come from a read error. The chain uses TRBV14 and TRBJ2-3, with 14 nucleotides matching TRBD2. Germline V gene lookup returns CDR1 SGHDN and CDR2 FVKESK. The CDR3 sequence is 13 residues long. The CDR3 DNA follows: TGTGCCAGCAGCCCATTGACTAGCGGGGGGGCCCATTTT. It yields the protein CASSPLTSGGAHF.

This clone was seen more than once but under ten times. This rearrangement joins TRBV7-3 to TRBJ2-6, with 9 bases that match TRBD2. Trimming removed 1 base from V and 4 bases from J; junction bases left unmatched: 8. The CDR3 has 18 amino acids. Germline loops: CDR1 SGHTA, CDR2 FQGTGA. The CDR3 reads CASSLIGSGSSGANVLTF. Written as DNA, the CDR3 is TGTGCCAGCAGCTTAATAGGTAGCGGGAGCTCCGGGGCCAACGTCCTGACTTTC.

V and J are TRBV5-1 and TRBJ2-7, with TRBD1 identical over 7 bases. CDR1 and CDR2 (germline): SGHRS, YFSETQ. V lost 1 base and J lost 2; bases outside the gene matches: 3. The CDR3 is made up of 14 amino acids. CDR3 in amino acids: CASSLSGTAYEQYF. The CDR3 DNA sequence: TGCGCCAGCAGCTTGTCCGGGACAGCCTACGAGCAGTACTTC.

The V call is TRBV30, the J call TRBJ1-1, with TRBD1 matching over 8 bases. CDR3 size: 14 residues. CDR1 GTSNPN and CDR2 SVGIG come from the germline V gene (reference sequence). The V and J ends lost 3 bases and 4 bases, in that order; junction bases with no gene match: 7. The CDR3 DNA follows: TGTGCCTGGAGCACACTTACAGGGGGCACTGAAGCTTTCTTT. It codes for CAWSTLTGGTEAFF. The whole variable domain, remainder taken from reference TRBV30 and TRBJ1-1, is SQTIHQWPATLVQPVGSPLSLECTVEGTSNPNLYWYRQAAGRGLQLLFYSVGIGQISSEVPQNLSASRPQDRQFILSSKKLLLSDSGFYLCAWSTLTGGTEAFFGQGTRLTVV.

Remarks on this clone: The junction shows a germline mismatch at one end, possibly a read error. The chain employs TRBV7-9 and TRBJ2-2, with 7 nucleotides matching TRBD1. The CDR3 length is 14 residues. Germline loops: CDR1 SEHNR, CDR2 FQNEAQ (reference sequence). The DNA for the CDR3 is TGTTCCAGCAGGAGAACAGGGGATCCCGGGGAGCTGTTTTTT. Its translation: CSSRRTGDPGELFF. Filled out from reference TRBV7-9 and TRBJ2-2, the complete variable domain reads DTGVSQNPRHKITKRGQNVTFRCDPISEHNRLYWYRQTLGQGPEFLTYFQNEAQLEKSRLLSDRFSAERPKGSFSTLEIQRTEQGDSAMYLCSSRRTGDPGELFFGEGSRLTVL.

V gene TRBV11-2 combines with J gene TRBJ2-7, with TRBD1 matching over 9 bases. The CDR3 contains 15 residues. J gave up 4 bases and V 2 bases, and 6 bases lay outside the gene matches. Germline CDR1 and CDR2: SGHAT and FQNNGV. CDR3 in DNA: TGTGCCAGCAGCTTACACGGACAGGGGTTATACGAGCAGTACTTC. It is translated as CASSLHGQGLYEQYF.

The CDR3 protein is CASSLGHGYGYTF. CDR3 bases: TGTGCCAGCAGTTTGGGACACGGCTATGGCTACACCTTC. V usage is TRBV6-6 and J usage is TRBJ1-2; TRBD1 might be the D (6 bases). V lost 4 bases to trimming and J lost 4 bases, with 10 bases between them. This CDR3 has 13 amino acids. CDR1 and CDR2 from the germline V gene are MNHNY and SVGAGI (reference sequence).